The clone carrying this T cell receptor (beta chain) was found once. Its matching antigen is unknown. People whose metastatic non-small-cell lung cancer was chemo-refractory got focal radiation along with CTLA-4 blockade by ipilimumab. Method: immunoSEQ multiplex PCR; TCRdb's copy keeps in-frame clones and lacks some. Among 80,000 or so clones listed, 78% were seen once. V gave up 4 bases and J gave up 3 bases, with 13 bases separating them. There are 14 residues in the CDR3. The germline V gene encodes CDR1 SGDLS and CDR2 YYNGEE. The data derive from a study of radiotherapy plus CTLA-4 blockade in lung cancer. On the study more broadly: Among enrolled patients, 15% to 20% responded and approximately 33% achieved disease control.

Study-wide findings and caveats: Increased serum interferon-beta after radiation also reportedly predicted response strongly. Expansion of tumor-derived TCR clones was observed in blood after radiotherapy plus ipilimumab.

V usage is TRBV9 and J usage is TRBJ1-2; tentative D call: TRBD1 (6 bases). This sample comprised peripheral blood, obtained from a patient treated with radiotherapy plus ipilimumab. The receptor's source is a human donor with non-small cell lung cancer who had a partial response to radiotherapy plus ipilimumab. Some clones in this sample may be carry-over from other donors' samples. The CDR3 DNA reads TGTGCCAGCAGCCACAGAGGGGGAGACTATGGCTACACCTTC. It translates to CASSHRGGDYGYTF.